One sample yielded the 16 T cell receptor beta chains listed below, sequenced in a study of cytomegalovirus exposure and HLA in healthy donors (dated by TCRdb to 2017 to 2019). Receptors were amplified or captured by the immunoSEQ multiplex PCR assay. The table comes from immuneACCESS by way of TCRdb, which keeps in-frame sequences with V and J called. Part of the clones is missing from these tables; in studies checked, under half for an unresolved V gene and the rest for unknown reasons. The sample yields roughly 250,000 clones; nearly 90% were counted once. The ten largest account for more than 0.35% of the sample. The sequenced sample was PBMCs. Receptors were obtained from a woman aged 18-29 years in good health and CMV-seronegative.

CDR3 nucleotide sequence: TGCGCCAGCAGCCAAGATCCCTATAGGACAGGGGGATCTGGAAACACCATATATTTT. Protein product: CASSQDPYRTGGSGNTIYF. V is TRBV4-3 and J is TRBJ1-3, with 10 bases lining up with TRBD1. CDR1 LGHNA and CDR2 YSLEER come from the germline V gene. With V trimmed by 0 bases and J by 1 base, 9 bases remained unmatched. The CDR3 is 19 residues long.

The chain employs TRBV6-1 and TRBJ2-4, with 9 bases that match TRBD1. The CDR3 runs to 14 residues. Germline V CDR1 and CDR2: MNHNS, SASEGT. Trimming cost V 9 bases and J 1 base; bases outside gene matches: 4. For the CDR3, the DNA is TGTGCCAGTCGACAGGGGGAGGCCAAAAACATTCAGTACTTC. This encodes CASRQGEAKNIQYF.

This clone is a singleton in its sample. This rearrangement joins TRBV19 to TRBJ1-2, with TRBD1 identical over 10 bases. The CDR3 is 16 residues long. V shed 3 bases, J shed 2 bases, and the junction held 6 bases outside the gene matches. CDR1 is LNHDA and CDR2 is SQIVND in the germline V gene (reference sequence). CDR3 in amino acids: CASSIDWTGGNYGYTF. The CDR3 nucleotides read TGTGCCAGTAGTATCGACTGGACAGGGGGAAACTATGGCTACACCTTC.

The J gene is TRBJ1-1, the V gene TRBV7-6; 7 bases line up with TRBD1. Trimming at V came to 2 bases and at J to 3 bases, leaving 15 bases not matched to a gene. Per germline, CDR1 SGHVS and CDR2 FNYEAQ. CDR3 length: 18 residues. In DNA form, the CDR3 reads TGTGCCAGCAGCTTATTAGGGTGGTCCAGGGGGTTGTACACTGAAGCTTTCTTT. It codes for CASSLLGWSRGLYTEAFF.

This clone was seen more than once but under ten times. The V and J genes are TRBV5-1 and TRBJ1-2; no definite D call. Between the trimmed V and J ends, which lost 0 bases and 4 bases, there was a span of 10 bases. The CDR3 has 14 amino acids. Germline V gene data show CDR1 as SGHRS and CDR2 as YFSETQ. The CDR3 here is CASSLAEGGYGYTF. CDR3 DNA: TGCGCCAGCAGCTTGGCCGAGGGAGGCTATGGCTACACCTTC. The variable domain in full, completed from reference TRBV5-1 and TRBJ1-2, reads KAGVTQTPRYLIKTRGQQVTLSCSPISGHRSVSWYQQTPGQGLQFLFEYFSETQRNKGNFPGRFSGRQFSNSRSEMNVSTLELGDSALYLCASSLAEGGYGYTFGSGTRLTVV.

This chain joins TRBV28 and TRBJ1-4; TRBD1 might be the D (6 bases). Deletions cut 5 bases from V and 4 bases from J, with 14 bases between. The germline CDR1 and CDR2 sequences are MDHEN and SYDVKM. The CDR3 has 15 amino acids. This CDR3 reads CASSTQTGVNEKLFF. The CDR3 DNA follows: TGTGCCAGCAGTACCCAGACAGGCGTTAATGAAAAACTGTTTTTT.

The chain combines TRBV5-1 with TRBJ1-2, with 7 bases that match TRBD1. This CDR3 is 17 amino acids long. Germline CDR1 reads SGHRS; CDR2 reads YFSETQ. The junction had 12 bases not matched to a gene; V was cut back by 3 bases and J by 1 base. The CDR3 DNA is TGCGCCAGCAGCTATGGAACAGGGGATGTTTTTAACTATGGCTACACCTTC. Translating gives CASSYGTGDVFNYGYTF.

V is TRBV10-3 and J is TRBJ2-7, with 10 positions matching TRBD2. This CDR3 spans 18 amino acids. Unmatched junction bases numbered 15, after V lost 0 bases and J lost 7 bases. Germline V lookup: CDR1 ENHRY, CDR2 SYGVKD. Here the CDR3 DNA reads TGTGCCATCAGTGAGTCCCTTGGGGGGGCGGGACTAGCGAGTGAGCAGTACTTC. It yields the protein CAISESLGGAGLASEQYF.

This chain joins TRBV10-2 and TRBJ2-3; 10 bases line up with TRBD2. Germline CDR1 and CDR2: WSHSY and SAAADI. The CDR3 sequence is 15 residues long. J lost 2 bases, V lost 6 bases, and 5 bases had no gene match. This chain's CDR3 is CASRLAGVITDTQYF. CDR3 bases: TGCGCCAGCAGGCTAGCGGGGGTGATCACAGATACGCAGTATTTT.

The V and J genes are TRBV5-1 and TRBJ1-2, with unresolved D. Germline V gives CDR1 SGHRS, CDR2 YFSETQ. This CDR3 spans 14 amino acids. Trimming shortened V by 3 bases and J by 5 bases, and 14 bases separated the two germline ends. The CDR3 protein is CASSSLGDTYGYTF. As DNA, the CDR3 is TGCGCCAGCAGCTCCCTTGGCGACACTTATGGCTACACCTTC.

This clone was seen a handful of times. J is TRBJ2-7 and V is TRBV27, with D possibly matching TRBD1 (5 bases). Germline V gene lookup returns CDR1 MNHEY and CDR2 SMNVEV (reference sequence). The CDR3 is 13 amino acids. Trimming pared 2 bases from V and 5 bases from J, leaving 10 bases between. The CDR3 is CASSLVQGHEQYV. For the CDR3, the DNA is TGTGCCAGCAGTTTAGTGCAGGGCCACGAGCAGTACGTC.

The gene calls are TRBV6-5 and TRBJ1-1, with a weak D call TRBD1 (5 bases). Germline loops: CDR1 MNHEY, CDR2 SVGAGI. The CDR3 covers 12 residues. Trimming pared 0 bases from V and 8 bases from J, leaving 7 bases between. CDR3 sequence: CASSYSAGEAFF. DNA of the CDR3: TGTGCCAGCAGTTACTCGGCAGGGGAAGCTTTCTTT.

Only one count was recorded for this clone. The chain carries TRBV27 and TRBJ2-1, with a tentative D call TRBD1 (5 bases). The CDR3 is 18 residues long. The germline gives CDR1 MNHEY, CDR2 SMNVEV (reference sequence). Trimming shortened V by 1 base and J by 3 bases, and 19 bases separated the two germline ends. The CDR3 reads CASSLYMSSGHRYNEQFF. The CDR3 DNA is TGTGCCAGCAGTTTATATATGTCATCAGGGCACCGCTACAATGAGCAGTTCTTC.

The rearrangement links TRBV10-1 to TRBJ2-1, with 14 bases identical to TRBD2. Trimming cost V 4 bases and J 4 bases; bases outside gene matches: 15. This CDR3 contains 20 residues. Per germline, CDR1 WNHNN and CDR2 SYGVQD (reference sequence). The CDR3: CASSAPGLAGVGGPYNEQFF. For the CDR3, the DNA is TGCGCCAGCAGTGCCCCGGGACTAGCGGGGGTAGGGGGCCCATACAATGAGCAGTTCTTC.

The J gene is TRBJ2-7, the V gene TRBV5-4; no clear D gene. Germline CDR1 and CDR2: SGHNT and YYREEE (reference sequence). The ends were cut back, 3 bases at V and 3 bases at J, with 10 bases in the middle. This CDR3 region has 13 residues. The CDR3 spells CASSSDAVYEQYV. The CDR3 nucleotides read TGTGCCAGCAGCTCAGACGCGGTCTACGAGCAGTACGTC.

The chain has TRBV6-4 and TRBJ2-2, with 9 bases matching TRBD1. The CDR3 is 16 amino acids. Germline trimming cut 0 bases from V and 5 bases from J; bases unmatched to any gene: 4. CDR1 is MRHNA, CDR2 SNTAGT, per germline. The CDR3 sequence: CASSDSRTGDTGELFF. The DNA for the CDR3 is TGTGCCAGCAGTGACTCGCGGACAGGGGATACCGGGGAGCTGTTTTTT.